The 32 T cell receptor beta chains below were found in one sample sequenced in a study of T-cell memory formation after mild COVID-19. TCRdb ran MiXCR on the 5' RACE reads and lists one entry per CDR3 protein. Among about 250,000 distinct CDR3 sequences, around 17% were seen once, and the ten largest hold 23%. Sequenced material: PBMCs or a T cell subset sorted from them (not recorded which). The receptors were gathered from a man younger than 30 who had mild COVID-19 (a few samples of this study predate the infection). Cell type and time point are not known.

This clonotype was detected many times. The chain uses TRBV30 and TRBJ1-1; maybe TRBD1 (5 bases). There are 11 residues in the CDR3. The germline V and J ends were trimmed by 0 bases and 11 bases, with 10 bases remaining between them. CDR1 is GTSNPN and CDR2 is SVGIG in the germline V gene (reference sequence). CDR3 bases: TGTGCCTGGAGTGTTCAGGGATCGGCTTTCTTT. Encoded protein: CAWSVQGSAFF.

This chain joins TRBV5-5 and TRBJ1-1, with 8 bases that match TRBD1. Germline CDR1 SGHKS, CDR2 YYEKEE (reference sequence). The CDR3 runs 15 residues. V lost 2 bases, J lost 6 bases, and 9 bases stayed unmatched. CDR3 sequence: CASSFSDRANSEAFF. The CDR3 DNA is TGTGCCAGCAGCTTTTCGGACAGGGCCAACTCTGAAGCTTTCTTT.

The V call is TRBV4-3, the J call TRBJ1-6, with D hard to call. The germline V gene encodes CDR1 LGHNA and CDR2 YSLEER. The CDR3 totals 16 residues. V was cut by 4 bases and J by 3 bases, with 13 bases left in between. CDR3 protein: CASSREGSDYNSPLHF. The CDR3 coding sequence is TGCGCCAGCAGCCGAGAAGGGTCCGACTATAATTCACCCCTCCACTTT.

There are a few counts of this clonotype. This chain connects TRBV5-1 to TRBJ2-1, with D perhaps matching TRBD1 (5 bases). CDR3 length: 13 residues. Germline values: CDR1 SGHRS, CDR2 YFSETQ. V was cut by 4 bases and J by 4 bases, with 9 bases left in between. CDR3 DNA sequence: TGCGCCAGCAGCAAGGACAATTACAATGAGCAGTTCTTC. Translated: CASSKDNYNEQFF. The complete variable domain, with remaining parts taken from reference TRBV5-1 and TRBJ2-1, reads KAGVTQTPRYLIKTRGQQVTLSCSPISGHRSVSWYQQTPGQGLQFLFEYFSETQRNKGNFPGRFSGRQFSNSRSEMNVSTLELGDSALYLCASSKDNYNEQFFGPGTRLTVL.

The chain has TRBV5-1 and TRBJ1-6; D not certain. Germline V lookup: CDR1 SGHRS, CDR2 YFSETQ. The CDR3 consists of 15 residues. V lost 4 bases, J lost 0 bases, and 8 bases lay in between. CDR3: CASSPIGSYNSPLHF. CDR3 DNA sequence: TGCGCCAGCAGCCCCATAGGCTCCTATAATTCACCCCTCCACTTT. The entire variable domain, with the rest obtained from reference TRBV5-1 and TRBJ1-6, is as follows: KAGVTQTPRYLIKTRGQQVTLSCSPISGHRSVSWYQQTPGQGLQFLFEYFSETQRNKGNFPGRFSGRQFSNSRSEMNVSTLELGDSALYLCASSPIGSYNSPLHFGNGTRLTVT.

In this sample, this clonotype turned up many times. The rearrangement links TRBV18 to TRBJ2-7, with 7 bases matching TRBD1. V shed 8 bases and J 5 bases; nucleotides not matched to a gene: 12. Germline-derived CDR1 and CDR2 are KGHSH and LQKENI. This CDR3 is 14 amino acids long. CDR3 in amino acids: CASVRGQGENEQYF. The CDR3, as DNA: TGTGCCAGCGTCCGCGGCCAGGGGGAAAACGAGCAGTACTTC.

This clonotype was observed at least ten times. The rearrangement uses TRBV6-2 or TRBV6-3 and TRBJ2-3; D might be TRBD1 (5 bases). Looked up from germline, CDR1 is MNHEY and CDR2 is SVGEGT. The CDR3 runs 15 residues. V shed 4 bases and J shed 2 bases, with 13 bases lying between them. CDR3 protein: CASSLSRTYTDTQYF. CDR3 coding DNA: TGTGCCAGCAGTTTGAGCCGGACATACACAGATACGCAGTATTTT.

In this sample, this clonotype turned up a few times. The chain employs TRBV12-3 or TRBV12-4 and TRBJ1-5; TRBD1 might be the D (5 bases). The length of the CDR3 is 14 residues. Between the trimmed V and J ends, which lost 3 bases and 4 bases, there was a span of 10 bases. DNA of the CDR3: TGTGCCAGCAGTTTCGGGGAGGGGAATCAGCCCCAGCATTTT. Amino acid sequence: CASSFGEGNQPQHF.

The genes are TRBV6-4 and TRBJ2-1; 7 nucleotides agree with TRBD2. The V segment lost 8 bases and the J segment 5 bases; nucleotides outside the gene matches: 15. Germline CDR1 MRHNA, CDR2 SNTAGT. The CDR3 is 16 amino acids. The CDR3 region has the DNA TGTGCCAGCTCCCCTCATAACGGGGGGATCGACAATGAGCAGTTCTTC. Protein sequence: CASSPHNGGIDNEQFF.

In its sample, this clonotype was seen a few times. The genes are TRBV6-6 and TRBJ2-5; perhaps TRBD2 as D (5 bases). The V gene's germline CDR1 is MNHNY and CDR2 SVGAGI (reference sequence). CDR3 length: 15 amino acids. Trimming stripped 0 bases from V and 7 bases from J, with 15 bases between. CDR3: CASSYSSRSLGTQYF. For the CDR3, the DNA is TGTGCCAGCAGTTACTCTTCGAGATCACTAGGGACCCAGTACTTC.

This clonotype showed up many times. This chain links TRBV5-1 with TRBJ2-3, with 7 bases matching TRBD2. The CDR3 covers 15 residues. V shed 3 bases, J shed 4 bases, and the junction held 8 bases outside the gene matches. Germline V gives CDR1 SGHRS, CDR2 YFSETQ. CDR3 DNA: TGCGCCAGCAGCTCCGGGACTACCGGGGCAGATACGCAGTATTTT. Protein: CASSSGTTGADTQYF. The full variable domain, with the rest looked up from reference TRBV5-1 and TRBJ2-3, is KAGVTQTPRYLIKTRGQQVTLSCSPISGHRSVSWYQQTPGQGLQFLFEYFSETQRNKGNFPGRFSGRQFSNSRSEMNVSTLELGDSALYLCASSSGTTGADTQYFGPGTRLTVL.

This chain connects TRBV3-1 to TRBJ1-1; no clear D gene. From germline, CDR1 is LGHDT and CDR2 YNNKEL (reference sequence). V was trimmed by 4 bases and J by 7 bases, leaving 10 bases between them. The CDR3 runs to 12 residues. CDR3 in amino acids: CASSPNEGEAFF. The CDR3 region has the DNA TGTGCCAGCAGCCCTAATGAAGGTGAAGCTTTCTTT.

In this sample, this clonotype turned up a few times. The J gene is TRBJ2-1, the V gene TRBV5-4; D is perhaps TRBD1 (5 bases). The V end was cut by 7 bases, the J end by 3 bases, with 11 bases between. CDR3 size: 13 residues. Per the germline V gene, CDR1 is SGHNT and CDR2 is YYREEE (reference sequence). In nucleotides, the CDR3 is TGTGCCAGCCGGCAGGGCCTCTACAATGAGCAGTTCTTC. Its protein product is CASRQGLYNEQFF.

A note on this clonotype: One junction end does not reproduce the germline sequence, and a read error may be involved. The rearrangement joins TRBV7-9 to TRBJ1-1; D uncertain. The V gene's germline CDR1 is SEHNR and CDR2 FQNEAQ (reference sequence). The CDR3 is 15 amino acids. CDR3 loop: CASSLVPGPEPEALF. For the CDR3, the DNA is TGTGCCAGCAGCTTAGTCCCTGGACCCGAGCCTGAAGCTTTATTT.

This clonotype was counted between two and nine times. The chain has TRBV9 and TRBJ2-5; possibly TRBD2 for D (6 bases). Germline CDR1 and CDR2: SGDLS and YYNGEE. The CDR3 is 14 residues long. The germline V and J ends were trimmed by 0 bases and 6 bases, with 12 bases remaining between them. The CDR3, as DNA: TGTGCCAGCAGCGTAGAACTAGCCGGGCAGACCCAGTACTTC. This gives the protein CASSVELAGQTQYF.

This clonotype was recorded a few times. V usage is TRBV23-1 and J usage is TRBJ2-3; no clear D gene. TRBV23-1 is identified as an open reading frame with a role that is uncertain. This CDR3 contains 15 residues. Trimming stripped 2 bases from V and 5 bases from J, with 14 bases between. CDR3 sequence (DNA): TGCGCCAGCAGTCAAGATAACGCACCCGTAGATACGCAGTATTTT. Amino acids: CASSQDNAPVDTQYF.

There are a few counts of this clonotype. The V call is TRBV20-1, the J call TRBJ2-7; D might be TRBD2 (6 bases). Deletions cut 5 bases from V and 4 bases from J, with 12 bases between. This CDR3 has 12 amino acids. The germline V gene has CDR1 DFQATT and CDR2 SNEGSKA (reference sequence). CDR3 bases: TGCAGTGCTCCGAACCGGGGGTACGAGCAGTACGTC. Translating it yields CSAPNRGYEQYV.

V usage is TRBV7-2 and J usage is TRBJ2-3; the match to TRBD2 covers 9 bases. This CDR3 is built from 16 residues. J was trimmed by 0 bases and V by 5 bases; bases with no gene match: 6. CDR1 SGHTA and CDR2 FQGNSA come from the germline V gene. CDR3 region: CASSRVAGGSTDTQYF. Written as DNA, the CDR3 is TGTGCCAGCAGCCGAGTTGCGGGGGGGAGCACAGATACGCAGTATTTT.

This clonotype was detected a few times. The genes are TRBV6-2 or TRBV6-3 and TRBJ1-2; 7 bases fit TRBD1. V dropped 5 bases and J dropped 5; count of bases not matched to a gene: 11. CDR3 length: 15 residues. Germline CDR1 and CDR2: MNHEY and SVGEGT. The CDR3: CASSKLDRRWYGYTF. The CDR3 coding sequence is TGTGCCAGCAGTAAGCTGGACAGGCGGTGGTATGGCTACACCTTC.

The genes are TRBV6-2 or TRBV6-3 and TRBJ2-5; the D gene could be TRBD1 or TRBD2 (5 bases each). With 3 bases removed from V and 0 bases from J, the gap between germline ends came to 14 bases. This CDR3 comprises 16 residues. CDR1 MNHEY and CDR2 SVGEGT come from the germline V gene. The CDR3 loop is CASSYPPWGYQETQYF. CDR3 DNA: TGTGCCAGCAGTTATCCCCCGTGGGGGTACCAAGAGACCCAGTACTTC.

This clonotype was detected only a few times. The rearrangement links TRBV12-3 or TRBV12-4 to TRBJ2-3; D uncertain. CDR3 length equals 13 residues. V was pared by 5 bases and J by 7 bases, with 13 bases between. The CDR3 sequence: CASSPDPTNTQYF. The CDR3 DNA follows: TGTGCCAGCAGTCCGGACCCGACCAATACGCAGTATTTT.

The V gene is TRBV24-1, the J gene TRBJ2-3, with 8 bases lining up with TRBD2. V lost 9 bases to trimming and J lost 2 bases; unmatched junction nucleotides: 6. CDR3 size: 14 residues. CDR1 is KGHDR, CDR2 SFDVKD, per germline. The CDR3 region has the DNA TGTGCCACCTATAGCGGGGAGTCCACAGATACGCAGTATTTT. Protein: CATYSGESTDTQYF.

This clonotype showed up just a few times. The chain uses TRBV28 and TRBJ2-1, with D maybe TRBD2 (6 bases). Germline V CDR1 and CDR2: MDHEN, SYDVKM. This CDR3 region has 18 residues. The germline V and J ends were trimmed by 2 bases and 0 bases, with 17 bases remaining between them. The CDR3 protein is CASSLLSGGSPSYNEQFF. The DNA of the CDR3 is TGTGCCAGCAGTTTACTATCCGGAGGGAGTCCCTCCTACAATGAGCAGTTCTTC.

This clonotype was picked up a small number of times. The rearrangement links TRBV30 to TRBJ2-2; no clear D gene. Germline V gene lookup returns CDR1 GTSNPN and CDR2 SVGIG (reference sequence). There are 15 residues in the CDR3. Trimming shortened V by 3 bases and J by 2 bases, and 13 bases separated the two germline ends. CDR3 residues: CAWRDGSKNTGELFF. In DNA, the CDR3 is TGTGCCTGGAGGGATGGCTCTAAAAACACCGGGGAGCTGTTTTTT.

This clonotype was picked up a small number of times. V gene TRBV20-1 combines with J gene TRBJ2-7, with D possibly TRBD2 on 5 matching bases. Germline CDR1 and CDR2: DFQATT and SNEGSKA (reference sequence). The V end was cut by 4 bases, the J end by 4 bases, with 20 bases between. The CDR3 loop spans 15 amino acids. The chain's CDR3 is CSANKEGLRTYEQYV. For the CDR3, the DNA is TGCAGTGCTAACAAAGAGGGCCTCCGTACGTACGAGCAGTACGTC.

This clonotype was detected ten times or more. This chain links TRBV7-9 with TRBJ2-7, with a possible D match to TRBD1 (5 bases). This CDR3 spans 16 amino acids. Trimming left V 1 base short and J 3 bases short, with 16 bases between. Germline CDR1 and CDR2: SEHNR and FQNEAQ (reference sequence). DNA of the CDR3: TGTGCCAGCAGCTTAGGGGGCCCTGGGGCAGTCTACGAGCAGTACTTC. Its protein product is CASSLGGPGAVYEQYF.

The rearrangement links TRBV7-9 to TRBJ2-3; perhaps D is TRBD1 or TRBD2 (7 bases each). Trimming removed 4 bases from V and 2 bases from J, with 16 bases in between. Germline V gives CDR1 SEHNR, CDR2 FQNEAQ (reference sequence). CDR3 length: 16 amino acids. In nucleotides, the CDR3 is TGTGCCAGCAGCTCAAACAGGGGAGGGGTCACAGATACGCAGTATTTT. Its protein product is CASSSNRGGVTDTQYF.

The rearrangement uses TRBV28 and TRBJ1-2; 8 bases line up with TRBD1. In germline, CDR1 is MDHEN, CDR2 SYDVKM. The CDR3 covers 15 residues. J gave up 4 bases and V 9 bases, and 13 bases lay outside the gene matches. CDR3 sequence (DNA): TGTGCCAGTGGACAGGGAAAGGTTTTAGTCTATGGCTACACCTTC. Translating gives CASGQGKVLVYGYTF.

The chain is built from TRBV12-3 or TRBV12-4 and TRBJ1-5; D perhaps matches TRBD1 (6 bases). There are 12 residues in the CDR3. V was shortened by 5 bases and J by 15 bases, with 17 bases between the two germline ends. The CDR3 DNA reads TGTGCCAGCAGTCGAACAGGAAGGGGGGGGCATTTT. Protein product: CASSRTGRGGHF.

This clonotype was picked up a small number of times. This chain joins TRBV29-1 and TRBJ2-7; D unclear. Germline V CDR1 and CDR2: SQVTM, ANQGSEA. The CDR3 consists of 11 residues. V was shortened by 7 bases and J by 2 bases, with 9 bases between the two germline ends. This CDR3 is CSGATTYEQYF. CDR3 nucleotide sequence: TGCAGCGGGGCTACCACCTACGAGCAGTACTTC.

This clonotype was detected only a few times. V gene TRBV13 combines with J gene TRBJ2-5; D is tentatively TRBD1 or TRBD2 (5 bases each). The germline V gene has CDR1 PRHDT and CDR2 FYEKMQ (reference sequence). V lost 4 bases to trimming and J lost 5 bases, with 11 bases between them. There are 13 residues in the CDR3. The CDR3 nucleotides are TGTGCCAGCAGCTCCGACTGGGGGGAGACCCAGTACTTC. Protein: CASSSDWGETQYF.

This clonotype was observed a few times. V is TRBV20-1 and J is TRBJ1-1; no clear D. Germline V gene lookup returns CDR1 DFQATT and CDR2 SNEGSKA (reference sequence). This CDR3 is built from 15 residues. Between the trimmed V and J ends, which lost 3 bases and 2 bases, there was a span of 16 bases. CDR3 sequence: CSASPPLRINTEAFF. CDR3 nucleotides: TGCAGTGCTAGCCCCCCCCTCAGAATTAACACTGAAGCTTTCTTT.